The 19 T cell receptor beta chains below all came from one sample that was sequenced in a study of cytomegalovirus exposure and HLA in healthy donors. In the PCR, 60 Vbeta and 13 Jbeta primers were used. Only in-frame clones appear in the TCRdb table, and some are missing; sequencing was by immunoSEQ multiplex PCR. Across approximately 140,000 clones, the top ten clones capture roughly 2% of the sample. Sequencing was performed on PBMCs. These receptors were obtained from a woman aged 18-29 years in good health and CMV-seronegative.

CDR3 amino acids: CASSQSTDTQYF. In DNA form, the CDR3 reads TGTGCCAGCAGCCAAAGCACAGATACGCAGTATTTT. The chain employs TRBV11-3 and TRBJ2-3; D remains ambiguous. The CDR3 extends over 12 amino acids. The V end was cut by 5 bases, the J end by 0 bases, with 3 bases between. The germline CDR1 and CDR2 sequences are SGHNT and YENEEA.

The V gene is TRBV6-4, the J gene TRBJ2-7; tentative D call: TRBD2 (7 bases). Per the germline V gene, CDR1 is MRHNA and CDR2 is SNTAGT. The CDR3 runs 13 residues. V was pared by 10 bases and J by 6 bases, with 19 bases between. The CDR3 DNA reads as TGTGCCACCCAAGGGGGAGGGGTGTGCGAGCAGTACGTC. It specifies CATQGGGVCEQYV.

V is TRBV6-1 and J is TRBJ1-3, with a possible D match to TRBD1 (6 bases). V was cut by 4 bases and J by 2 bases, with 9 bases left in between. The germline V gene encodes CDR1 MNHNS and CDR2 SASEGT. The CDR3 is 14 amino acids. The CDR3 nucleotides are TGTGCCAGCAGTGCGGACAGCACTGGAAACACCATATATTTT. This codes for CASSADSTGNTIYF.

J is TRBJ2-1 and V is TRBV6-4; D might be TRBD2 (6 bases). Germline-derived CDR1 and CDR2 are MRHNA and SNTAGT. The CDR3 covers 14 residues. Trimming took off 0 bases at V and 8 bases at J, with 11 bases between the two ends. The CDR3 region has the DNA TGTGCCAGCAGTGACTCGACCGGCGGGGATGAGCAGTTCTTC. Protein sequence: CASSDSTGGDEQFF.

Note on this clone: The junction does not match germline at one end; this may be a read error. The chain has TRBV27 and TRBJ2-7; no clear D gene. CDR3 size: 14 residues. CDR1 is MNHEY, CDR2 SMNVEV, per germline (reference sequence). The CDR3 here is CAGSLSIGSYEQYF. In nucleotides, the CDR3 is TGTGCCGGCAGTTTATCAATCGGCTCCTACGAGCAGTACTTC.

This CDR3 reads CASSPTRNEQFF. DNA of the CDR3: TGTGCCAGCAGCCCTACGAGGAATGAGCAGTTCTTC. The genes are TRBV9 and TRBJ2-1; D is uncertain. The germline V gene has CDR1 SGDLS and CDR2 YYNGEE. V lost 4 bases, J lost 7 bases, and 9 bases lay in between. The CDR3 runs to 12 residues.

The chain couples TRBV7-8 to TRBJ1-5, with D maybe TRBD1 (6 bases). The V and J ends lost 2 bases and 3 bases respectively, with 11 bases between them. This CDR3 region has 15 residues. Germline V CDR1 and CDR2: SGHVS, FQNEAQ. The CDR3 region has the DNA TGTGCCAGCAGCTTAAACAGGGTGAACAATCAGCCCCAGCATTTT. This codes for CASSLNRVNNQPQHF. Full variable domain (outside the CDR3, taken from reference TRBV7-8 and TRBJ1-5): GAGVSQSPRYKVAKRGQDVALRCDPISGHVSLFWYQQALGQGPEFLTYFQNEAQLDKSGLPSDRFFAERPEGSVSTLKIQRTQQEDSAVYLCASSLNRVNNQPQHFGDGTRLSIL.

V is TRBV2 and J is TRBJ2-5; 14 bases match TRBD2. This CDR3 is built from 16 residues. The trim removed 6 bases at V and 5 bases at J, leaving 8 bases unmatched. Per germline, CDR1 SNHLY and CDR2 FYNNEI. CDR3 sequence (DNA): TGTGCCAGCAGGCCGGGACTAGCGGGAGAGGGGGAGACCCAGTACTTC. As protein: CASRPGLAGEGETQYF.

The V call is TRBV14, the J call TRBJ1-2; a weak D match, TRBD1 (5 bases). The CDR3 loop spans 13 amino acids. Deletions cut 4 bases from V and 6 bases from J, with 12 bases between. Germline V gene data show CDR1 as SGHDN and CDR2 as FVKESK. The CDR3 nucleotides read TGTGCCAGCAGCCTTTCCCCGGGGGATGGCTACACCTTC. It codes for CASSLSPGDGYTF.

V gene TRBV10-1 combines with J gene TRBJ2-5, with TRBD2 matching over 7 bases. The CDR3 totals 14 residues. J gave up 4 bases and V 2 bases, and 4 bases lay outside the gene matches. Germline V gene sequence: CDR1 WNHNN, CDR2 SYGVQD (reference sequence). Here the CDR3 reads CASSEDREGETQYF. The CDR3 nucleotides read TGCGCCAGCAGTGAGGATAGGGAGGGAGAGACCCAGTACTTC.

The chain recombines TRBV4-1 with TRBJ2-5; 10 bases map to TRBD2. The DNA end is a closer match to TRBJ2-7, so the J assignment may be wrong. The V gene's germline CDR1 is MGHRA and CDR2 YSYEKL. CDR3 length equals 18 residues. Written as DNA, the CDR3 is TGCGCCAGCAGCCAAGTTCTCTCGACTAGCGGGTGGTCCTACGAGCAGTACTTC. Residues: CASSQVLSTSGWSYEQYF.

The chain links TRBV30 to TRBJ2-1; 9 nucleotides align to TRBD2. The CDR3 sequence is 11 residues long. Germline V gives CDR1 GTSNPN, CDR2 SVGIG (reference sequence). Trimming removed 5 bases from V and 9 bases from J; junction bases left unmatched: 2. The CDR3 DNA reads TGTGCCTGGGGGACTAGCCTTGAGCAGTTCTTC. This sequence encodes CAWGTSLEQFF.

The V and J genes are TRBV7-9 and TRBJ1-1; 9 bases are shared with TRBD1. Unmatched junction bases numbered 14, after V lost 7 bases and J lost 2 bases. The CDR3 contains 17 residues. Germline assignment: CDR1 SEHNR and CDR2 FQNEAQ (reference sequence). The CDR3 nucleotides are TGTGCCAGCAACATAGGGCCCACAGGGGGCGGAAACACTGAAGCTTTCTTT. Translation: CASNIGPTGGGNTEAFF.

CDR3 loop: CASSLGTSGDNEQFF. The CDR3 DNA reads TGTGCCAGCAGCCTCGGGACTAGCGGGGACAATGAGCAGTTCTTC. V and J are TRBV4-2 and TRBJ2-1, with 13 bases that match TRBD2. This CDR3 region has 15 residues. Germline CDR1 LGHNA, CDR2 YNFKEQ. The V gene end was trimmed by 4 bases and the J gene end by 5 bases; junction bases not matched to a gene: 2.

V is TRBV5-4 and J is TRBJ1-1; no reliable D call. The CDR3 consists of 13 residues. Germline CDR1 is SGHNT and CDR2 is YYREEE (reference sequence). V lost 2 bases to trimming and J lost 1 base, with 6 bases between them. The CDR3 region has the DNA TGTGCCAGCAGCTTCCCAGGGAACACTGAAGCTTTCTTT. Protein: CASSFPGNTEAFF.

The chain carries TRBV29-1 and TRBJ2-7, with 7 bases identical to TRBD2. The trim removed 3 bases at V and 4 bases at J, leaving 3 bases unmatched. The CDR3 has 12 amino acids. Germline CDR1 and CDR2: SQVTM and ANQGSEA. The CDR3 protein is CSVEKRDYEQYF. In nucleotides, the CDR3 is TGCAGCGTTGAGAAGCGGGATTACGAGCAGTACTTC.

The chain joins TRBV2 to TRBJ2-1, with 9 nucleotides matching TRBD2. The trim removed 2 bases at V and 7 bases at J, leaving 3 bases unmatched. The CDR3 totals 14 residues. Germline CDR1 and CDR2: SNHLY and FYNNEI. CDR3 nucleotides: TGTGCCAGCAGTGAAAGTCTAGCGGGGAATGAGCAGTTCTTC. Its translation: CASSESLAGNEQFF.

The chain is built from TRBV30 and TRBJ1-3; D is uncertain. Germline values: CDR1 GTSNPN, CDR2 SVGIG (reference sequence). V gave up 0 bases and J gave up 0 bases, with 12 bases separating them. The CDR3 has 16 residues. The CDR3 sequence: CAWSVEQKLSGNTIYF. DNA of the CDR3: TGTGCCTGGAGTGTTGAACAGAAACTCTCTGGAAACACCATATATTTT.

The V and J genes are TRBV5-1 and TRBJ1-1, with unresolved D. Deletions cut 3 bases from V and 11 bases from J, with 17 bases between. The CDR3 is 13 residues long. CDR1 is SGHRS, CDR2 YFSETQ, per germline. The CDR3 DNA reads TGCGCCAGCAGCTCAGAGGTAGCGGGAAACGCTTTCTTT. The encoded protein is CASSSEVAGNAFF. The full variable domain, in which reference TRBV5-1 and TRBJ1-1 provide the parts outside the CDR3, is KAGVTQTPRYLIKTRGQQVTLSCSPISGHRSVSWYQQTPGQGLQFLFEYFSETQRNKGNFPGRFSGRQFSNSRSEMNVSTLELGDSALYLCASSSEVAGNAFFGQGTRLTVV.